The 5 T cell receptor beta chains below come from one sample, sequenced in a study of ipilimumab plus nivolumab after autologous stem cell transplantation. The assay was immunoSEQ multiplex PCR, and TCRdb's table has in-frame clones only and misses some. In the table there are about 15,000 clones, roughly 70% of which are singletons. Sequenced material: PBMCs, taken in a trial of ipilimumab plus nivolumab as post-transplant consolidation. These receptors were taken from a male donor with diffuse large B-cell lymphoma.

This chain links TRBV7-9 with TRBJ2-5; 12 bases agree with TRBD2. Germline V gene lookup returns CDR1 SEHNR and CDR2 FQNEAQ (reference sequence). The J segment lost 4 bases and the V segment lost 2 bases, leaving 2 bases of the junction unmatched. CDR3 length: 15 amino acids. For the CDR3, the DNA is TGTGCCAGCAGCTTACTAGCGGGGGGGCGAGAGACCCAGTACTTC. It codes for CASSLLAGGRETQYF.

The genes are TRBV11-1 and TRBJ2-7, with D possibly being TRBD2 (6 bases). Per the germline V gene, CDR1 is SGHAT and CDR2 is FQDESV (reference sequence). V was shortened by 6 bases and J by 3 bases, with 15 bases between the two germline ends. CDR3 length: 14 amino acids. CDR3 sequence (DNA): TGTGCCAGCAGTCGGAGGGACGGAGGCTACGAGCAGTACTTC. Its protein is CASSRRDGGYEQYF.

The rearrangement uses TRBV7-2 and TRBJ2-1; 9 bases agree with TRBD2. With V trimmed by 2 bases and J by 14 bases, 4 bases remained unmatched. The CDR3 sequence is 12 residues long. Germline V lookup: CDR1 SGHTA, CDR2 FQGNSA. This chain's CDR3 is CASSLIAGVKFF. CDR3 in DNA: TGTGCCAGCAGCTTAATAGCGGGGGTGAAGTTCTTC.

The chain combines TRBV10-1 with TRBJ2-7; 7 bases fit TRBD2. With V trimmed by 4 bases and J by 1 base, 4 bases remained unmatched. CDR3 length: 14 residues. Germline V gene data show CDR1 as WNHNN and CDR2 as SYGVQD (reference sequence). The CDR3 nucleotides read TGCGCCAGCAGTGCAGCTAGCGGATCCTACGAGCAGTACTTC. This encodes CASSAASGSYEQYF.

This clone was recorded a few times. Other DNA sequences within the sample encode an identical CDR3. The J gene is TRBJ2-2, the V gene TRBV7-6; D call uncertain. CDR1 and CDR2 (germline): SGHVS, FNYEAQ. CDR3 size: 12 residues. Trimming removed 4 bases at V and 7 bases at J, with 7 bases between. The CDR3 region is CASSSQGGELFF. The CDR3 DNA is TGTGCCAGCAGCTCCCAAGGCGGGGAGCTGTTTTTT.